This record concerns one TCR beta chain sequence. Antigen unknown. This entry comes from a study of cytomegalovirus exposure and HLA in healthy donors. Healthy bone marrow donors made up the donor group. Study results and limitations: As a later analysis showed, several of the most significant clusters appeared to be linked to common viral pathogens. Researchers reported in a later analysis that a missense DCLRE1C variant was tied to TCR beta V- and J-gene trimming.

Amplification used 60 Vbeta primers and 13 Jbeta primers. Some clones are missing from TCRdb's copy, which holds only in-frame ones; the method was immunoSEQ multiplex PCR. The table lists some 150,000 clones, roughly 78% of them singletons. The specimen sequenced was PBMCs. The TCR comes from a man aged 40-55 years in good health and CMV-seropositive.

The CDR3 DNA reads TGTGCCAGCAGCTCGGTCCTAGCGGTTGAGCAGTACTTC. This sequence encodes CASSSVLAVEQYF. V gene TRBV7-9 combines with J gene TRBJ2-7; 7 positions match TRBD2. CDR1 and CDR2 from the germline V gene are SEHNR and FQNEAQ (reference sequence). V lost 4 bases, J lost 7 bases, and 7 bases stayed unmatched. This CDR3 has 13 residues.